Each of the 24 T cell receptor beta chains below was sequenced from the same sample in a study of cytomegalovirus exposure and HLA in healthy donors. Primers included in the PCR were 60 Vbeta and 13 Jbeta primers. Measured with immunoSEQ multiplex PCR; TCRdb has only the in-frame clones, and not every one. The sample includes about 190,000 clones. The sequenced sample was PBMCs. The receptors originated from a man aged 25 to 40 in good health and CMV-seronegative.

The rearrangement links TRBV27 to TRBJ2-7; TRBD1 matches at 12 bases. The germline V gene encodes CDR1 MNHEY and CDR2 SMNVEV (reference sequence). CDR3 length equals 14 residues. The V and J ends lost 5 bases and 6 bases, in that order; junction bases with no gene match: 5. CDR3 protein: CASSKPGQGAEQYF. In nucleotides, the CDR3 is TGTGCCAGCAGTAAGCCGGGACAGGGGGCCGAGCAGTACTTC.

This chain uses TRBV6-5 with TRBJ1-1; a weak D match, TRBD1 (6 bases). The CDR3 extends over 15 amino acids. The V end lost 7 bases, the J end lost 1 base, and 16 bases lay between the germline ends. The germline CDR1 and CDR2 sequences are MNHEY and SVGAGI. DNA for the CDR3: TGTGCCAGCACCTCCTGGGACACCCGGAACACTGAAGCTTTCTTT. Translation gives CASTSWDTRNTEAFF.

The V call is TRBV29-1, the J call TRBJ1-2, with TRBD1 as a possible D gene (6 bases). V was shortened by 0 bases and J by 4 bases, with 15 bases between the two germline ends. Germline values: CDR1 SQVTM, CDR2 ANQGSEA. CDR3 length: 15 residues. The CDR3 DNA reads as TGCAGCGTTGAAGATCGGGCAGGGGAGGGCTATGGCTACACCTTC. Its protein is CSVEDRAGEGYGYTF.

The chain is built from TRBV7-2 and TRBJ1-2, with 8 bases fitting TRBD1. Germline trimming cut 5 bases from V and 8 bases from J; bases unmatched to any gene: 10. The V gene's germline CDR1 is SGHTA and CDR2 FQGNSA. This CDR3 has 14 residues. The CDR3 is CASSPLRDRSGYTF. The CDR3 nucleotides read TGTGCCAGCAGCCCCCTCCGGGACAGGTCCGGCTACACCTTC.

The chain carries TRBV7-9 and TRBJ1-6, with D perhaps matching TRBD1 (5 bases). Looked up from germline, CDR1 is SEHNR and CDR2 is FQNEAQ (reference sequence). The CDR3 has 16 residues. The V and J ends lost 6 bases and 10 bases respectively, with 22 bases between them. The CDR3 nucleotides read TGTGCCAGCAGTCCTCGGGGGGGGGAACTTGGGTCACCCCTCCACTTT. This codes for CASSPRGGELGSPLHF.

This rearrangement joins TRBV20-1 to TRBJ1-4, with D hard to call. Trimming stripped 5 bases from V and 16 bases from J, with 17 bases between. Germline V gene lookup returns CDR1 DFQATT and CDR2 SNEGSKA (reference sequence). This CDR3 has 11 amino acids. The CDR3 region is CSAVMATREFF. As DNA, the CDR3 is TGCAGTGCTGTTATGGCAACCCGGGAGTTTTTT.

The CDR3 nucleotides are TGTGCCAGCAGTTATATGACGGGTCTCAACGAGCAGTACTTC. Translation: CASSYMTGLNEQYF. The chain combines TRBV6-1 with TRBJ2-5; D is unresolved. The J call may be in error: the DNA end matches TRBJ2-7 better. The CDR3 spans 14 residues. The germline CDR1 and CDR2 sequences are MNHNS and SASEGT.

This sequence joins TRBV7-9 and TRBJ1-2; tentative D call: TRBD1 (6 bases). Trimming took off 5 bases at V and 6 bases at J, with 7 bases between the two ends. Per germline, CDR1 SEHNR and CDR2 FQNEAQ (reference sequence). The CDR3 contains 11 residues. The CDR3 coding sequence is TGTGCCAGCAGCGGGGGCCATGGCTACACCTTC. Protein product: CASSGGHGYTF.

The chain has TRBV4-2 and TRBJ2-3; D unclear. The CDR3 contains 15 residues. V was shortened by 0 bases and J by 0 bases, with 7 bases between the two germline ends. From germline, CDR1 is LGHNA and CDR2 YNFKEQ. CDR3: CASSQDRTSTDTQYF. CDR3 DNA: TGTGCCAGCAGCCAAGACCGAACTAGCACAGATACGCAGTATTTT.

V gene TRBV2 combines with J gene TRBJ2-1; possible D gene TRBD1, 5 bases. Trimming left V 7 bases short and J 4 bases short, with 11 bases between. The CDR3 extends over 13 amino acids. CDR1 SNHLY and CDR2 FYNNEI come from the germline V gene. The CDR3 region is CASTIQVYNEQFF. Written as DNA, the CDR3 is TGTGCCAGCACTATACAGGTTTACAATGAGCAGTTCTTC.

The J gene is TRBJ2-7, the V gene TRBV28, with TRBD1 identical over 8 bases. Trimming at V came to 0 bases and at J to 2 bases, leaving 3 bases not matched to a gene. This CDR3 is 15 amino acids long. Germline CDR1 reads MDHEN; CDR2 reads SYDVKM. The CDR3 DNA reads TGTGCCAGCAGTTTATGGGGGACAGGTACCTACGAGCAGTACTTC. Its protein is CASSLWGTGTYEQYF.

The chain employs TRBV28 and TRBJ1-1; 8 bases match TRBD1. The V segment lost 3 bases and the J segment 5 bases; nucleotides outside the gene matches: 11. CDR1 is MDHEN and CDR2 is SYDVKM in the germline V gene. The CDR3 has 16 amino acids. This CDR3 is CASSFETARGRTEAFF. In DNA form, the CDR3 reads TGTGCCAGCAGTTTTGAAACTGCCAGGGGGCGAACTGAAGCTTTCTTT. Together with reference TRBV28 and TRBJ1-1, the CDR3 gives the full variable domain: DVKVTQSSRYLVKRTGEKVFLECVQDMDHENMFWYRQDPGLGLRLIYFSYDVKMKEKGDIPEGYSVSREKKERFSLILESASTNQTSMYLCASSFETARGRTEAFFGQGTRLTVV.

The chain is built from TRBV15 and TRBJ1-2, with a weak D call TRBD1 (5 bases). Deletions cut 2 bases from V and 0 bases from J, with 10 bases between. The germline V gene encodes CDR1 LNHNV and CDR2 YYDKDF (reference sequence). This CDR3 is built from 15 residues. The CDR3 region is CATSRMQGTNYGYTF. The DNA of the CDR3 is TGTGCCACCAGCAGAATGCAGGGAACTAACTATGGCTACACCTTC.

The chain uses TRBV6-5 and TRBJ1-2; perhaps TRBD1 as D (5 bases). The CDR3 sequence is 16 residues long. In germline, CDR1 is MNHEY, CDR2 SVGAGI. The germline V and J ends were trimmed by 2 bases and 5 bases, with 18 bases remaining between them. The CDR3 sequence: CASSYEAGGRIYGYTF. The CDR3 DNA sequence: TGTGCCAGCAGTTACGAGGCGGGGGGGAGAATTTATGGCTACACCTTC.

The rearrangement joins TRBV6-4 to TRBJ1-2, with a possible D match to TRBD1 (6 bases). This CDR3 has 14 residues. In germline, CDR1 is MRHNA, CDR2 SNTAGT. Trimming removed 5 bases from V and 2 bases from J, with 12 bases in between. The CDR3 sequence is CASSPGQLNYGYTF. In DNA form, the CDR3 reads TGTGCCAGCAGTCCCGGACAGCTAAACTATGGCTACACCTTC.

This chain connects TRBV28 to TRBJ2-5, with 8 bases identical to TRBD2. The CDR3 is made up of 17 amino acids. CDR1 and CDR2 (germline): MDHEN, SYDVKM. Trimming took 2 bases from V and 1 from J; bases not matched to a gene: 9. The CDR3 loop reads CASSLPLTTSAQETQYF. The DNA of the CDR3 is TGTGCCAGCAGTTTACCCCTAACGACTAGCGCCCAAGAGACCCAGTACTTC.

The chain is built from TRBV11-2 and TRBJ2-1; D is undetermined. Per the germline V gene, CDR1 is SGHAT and CDR2 is FQNNGV. Trimming took 5 bases from V and 12 from J, leaving 17 bases between them. This CDR3 comprises 13 residues. DNA for the CDR3: TGTGCCAGCAGCCCGCCAACAGTATTGGGGCAGTTCTTC. Its protein product is CASSPPTVLGQFF.

About this clone itself: Other DNA sequences in this specimen translate into the identical CDR3. This chain links TRBV2 with TRBJ2-5; D is possibly TRBD2 (6 bases). Deletions cut 7 bases from V and 1 base from J, with 10 bases between. The CDR3 is 13 amino acids. Germline V lookup: CDR1 SNHLY, CDR2 FYNNEI. CDR3 nucleotides: TGTGCCAGCATAAGGGGAGGCCAAGAGACCCAGTACTTC. Its protein is CASIRGGQETQYF.

The chain recombines TRBV7-2 with TRBJ1-2; 7 bases agree with TRBD1. Germline CDR1 is SGHTA and CDR2 is FQGNSA. This CDR3 is 14 amino acids long. The junction had 7 bases not matched to a gene; V was cut back by 1 base and J by 8 bases. The CDR3, as DNA: TGTGCCAGCAGCTTAGACAGGGGCCCGTCGGGCTACACCTTC. Translating it yields CASSLDRGPSGYTF. Full variable domain (missing parts from reference TRBV7-2 and TRBJ1-2): GAGVSQSPSNKVTEKGKDVELRCDPISGHTALYWYRQSLGQGLEFLIYFQGNSAPDKSGLPSDRFSAERTGGSVSTLTIQRTQQEDSAVYLCASSLDRGPSGYTFGSGTRLTVV.

This chain connects TRBV7-9 to TRBJ2-5, with D possibly being TRBD2 (5 bases). CDR1 SEHNR and CDR2 FQNEAQ come from the germline V gene (reference sequence). V shed 7 bases and J shed 5 bases, with 11 bases lying between them. This CDR3 is 12 amino acids long. CDR3 DNA sequence: TGTGCCAGCACGATCGGGGAGGAGACCCAGTACTTC. Protein: CASTIGEETQYF.

The V call is TRBV7-9, the J call TRBJ1-5, with D unclear. V lost 5 bases and J 7 bases, leaving 9 bases between the germline ends. This CDR3 has 12 residues. Germline CDR1 and CDR2: SEHNR and FQNEAQ (reference sequence). This chain's CDR3 is CASSAGGQPQHF. The CDR3 DNA reads TGTGCCAGCAGCGCTGGCGGGCAGCCCCAGCATTTT.

The chain combines TRBV5-4 with TRBJ2-2; a possible D gene is TRBD1 (5 bases). Germline assignment: CDR1 SGHNT and CDR2 YYREEE (reference sequence). Trimming removed 3 bases from V and 5 bases from J, with 11 bases in between. This CDR3 contains 14 residues. The CDR3 protein is CASSSGPSTGELFF. The CDR3 nucleotides are TGTGCCAGCAGCTCAGGGCCCAGTACCGGGGAGCTGTTTTTT.

The rearrangement uses TRBV4-3 and TRBJ1-2; D is uncertain. The V gene lost 0 bases and the J gene lost 6 bases, with 14 bases spanning the gap. Per the germline V gene, CDR1 is LGHNA and CDR2 is YSLEER. The CDR3 has 15 residues. The CDR3 spells CASSQELTERHGYTF. CDR3 bases: TGCGCCAGCAGCCAAGAGCTCACGGAGCGGCATGGCTACACCTTC.

V and J are TRBV5-1 and TRBJ2-1; tentatively, D is TRBD1 (5 bases). Germline V lookup: CDR1 SGHRS, CDR2 YFSETQ. The CDR3 spans 11 residues. The V end was cut by 4 bases, the J end by 9 bases, with 8 bases between. The CDR3 loop is CASSVQGEQFF. DNA for the CDR3: TGCGCCAGCAGCGTTCAGGGTGAGCAGTTCTTC.